This note documents a single T cell receptor (beta chain) sequence. The data belong to a study of human T cells and chemical hapten exposure. Study details: TCR yield per sample varied, mainly due to pooled library volumes.

This CDR3 region has 13 residues. In germline, CDR1 is SGHNT, CDR2 YYREEE (reference sequence). V dropped 4 bases and J dropped 3 bases, with 10 bases sitting between them. TCRdb reprocessed the RACE reads with MiXCR, giving one entry per CDR3 protein. This sample yields 35,000 to 50,000 distinct CDR3 sequences, of which around 4% are seen a single time; about 1.5% belongs to the top ten. Sample time point: healthy volunteer bleed at 2 weeks. Unfractionated whole blood was the source from which total RNA was extracted. The sequencing sample was made of whole blood. This TCR was sampled from a female donor in good health. Some clones in this sample may be carry-over from other donors' samples. This sequence joins TRBV5-4 and TRBJ1-2; maybe TRBD1 (5 bases). The CDR3 nucleotides are TGTGCCAGCAGCGAGGCAGGGTACTATGGCTACACCTTC. This encodes CASSEAGYYGYTF.